The next 21 T cell receptor beta chains were all read from a single sample in a study of CD8+ T cells in alopecia areata. Following extraction, RNA underwent reverse transcription to cDNA, which served as the sequencing template. Profiled with immunoSEQ multiplex PCR; TCRdb holds only in-frame clones, not every one. The table includes some 210,000 clones, more than 60% detected once. Sample treatment: oral pan-JAK inhibitor, 5-10 mg twice daily. The specimen was CD4+ T cells sorted from blood, collected at approximately week 45, from a patient treated with tofacitinib. The origin of the receptors is a human donor with alopecia areata.

This clone was observed a single time. CDR3 protein: CASSIEGADTGELFF. CDR3 nucleotides: TGTGCCAGTAGTATCGAAGGGGCCGACACCGGGGAGCTGTTTTTT. This chain uses TRBV19 with TRBJ2-2; weak D call: TRBD1 (5 bases). Trimming took 3 bases from V and 3 from J, leaving 11 bases between them. Germline values: CDR1 LNHDA, CDR2 SQIVND (reference sequence). The CDR3 length is 15 residues.

The CDR3, as DNA: TGCGCCAGCAGTCTAAGACGGCCCAGGGACATTCAGTACTTC. Residues: CASSLRRPRDIQYF. This chain links TRBV23-1 with TRBJ2-4; possibly TRBD1 for D (5 bases). TRBV23-1 carries the ORF label, with uncertain function. Deletions cut 4 bases from V and 8 bases from J, with 15 bases between. The CDR3 length is 14 residues.

The chain combines TRBV28 with TRBJ2-5, with D maybe TRBD2 (5 bases). The CDR3 runs 12 residues. Germline V lookup: CDR1 MDHEN, CDR2 SYDVKM. Trimming shortened V by 3 bases and J by 5 bases, and 7 bases separated the two germline ends. CDR3 in amino acids: CASSFGGETQYF. CDR3 coding DNA: TGTGCCAGCAGTTTCGGCGGGGAGACCCAGTACTTC.

This rearrangement joins TRBV29-1 to TRBJ2-2; D gene ambiguous. Germline V gene sequence: CDR1 SQVTM, CDR2 ANQGSEA. This CDR3 region has 15 residues. V was shortened by 6 bases and J by 1 base, with 15 bases between the two germline ends. The CDR3 region is CSVGLGRKNTGELFF. CDR3 DNA: TGCAGCGTGGGGTTGGGAAGAAAGAACACCGGGGAGCTGTTTTTT.

The chain has TRBV7-9 and TRBJ1-1; 8 bases map to TRBD1. The germline CDR1 and CDR2 sequences are SEHNR and FQNEAQ (reference sequence). V lost 7 bases, J lost 0 bases, and 10 bases stayed unmatched. The CDR3 sequence is 16 residues long. CDR3 residues: CASIPSTGGLNTEAFF. The CDR3 DNA reads as TGTGCCAGCATCCCCAGCACAGGGGGATTGAACACTGAAGCTTTCTTT.

In this sample, this clone turned up a few times. V is TRBV7-2 and J is TRBJ1-2, with a weak D call TRBD1 (6 bases). V shed 4 bases and J shed 2 bases, with 11 bases lying between them. The CDR3 runs 14 residues. From germline, CDR1 is SGHTA and CDR2 FQGNSA. This CDR3 reads CASSSPQGNYGYTF. The CDR3 region has the DNA TGTGCCAGCAGCTCACCACAGGGCAACTATGGCTACACCTTC.

The genes are TRBV19 and TRBJ1-2; 7 bases align to TRBD1. The V gene's germline CDR1 is LNHDA and CDR2 SQIVND (reference sequence). The trim removed 6 bases at V and 5 bases at J, leaving 12 bases unmatched. There are 15 residues in the CDR3. This CDR3 reads CASRSRDSALYGYTF. CDR3 in DNA: TGTGCCAGTAGGAGCCGGGACAGCGCCCTGTATGGCTACACCTTC.

The CDR3 DNA reads TGCAGCGTTGACGCCGGGTATGGCTACACCTTC. This sequence encodes CSVDAGYGYTF. The rearrangement joins TRBV29-1 to TRBJ1-2; no reliable D call. V was cut by 3 bases and J by 5 bases, with 7 bases left in between. CDR1 and CDR2 from the germline V gene are SQVTM and ANQGSEA. The CDR3 runs to 11 residues.

The V call is TRBV19, the J call TRBJ2-3, with 7 bases lining up with TRBD2. Germline-derived CDR1 and CDR2 are LNHDA and SQIVND (reference sequence). Trimming at V came to 5 bases and at J to 0 bases, leaving 8 bases not matched to a gene. The CDR3 contains 16 residues. The DNA for the CDR3 is TGTGCCAGTAGTTTCCTCCCGGGACTAAGCACAGATACGCAGTATTTT. This translates into CASSFLPGLSTDTQYF.

The DNA for the CDR3 is TGTGCCTGGAATAGACTTAGCAATCAGCCCCAGCATTTT. Translating it yields CAWNRLSNQPQHF. This chain connects TRBV30 to TRBJ1-5; D not resolved. V was cut by 4 bases and J by 0 bases, with 7 bases left in between. This CDR3 spans 13 amino acids. In germline, CDR1 is GTSNPN, CDR2 SVGIG (reference sequence).

The V call is TRBV30, the J call TRBJ2-7; D is perhaps TRBD2 (6 bases). Between the trimmed V and J ends, which lost 8 bases and 4 bases, there was a span of 18 bases. CDR1 GTSNPN and CDR2 SVGIG come from the germline V gene (reference sequence). This CDR3 region has 13 residues. DNA for the CDR3: TGTGCCCTATCAACCGGGACTCTATACGAGCAGTACTTC. It specifies CALSTGTLYEQYF.

This clone was observed a handful of times. The rearrangement uses TRBV7-8 and TRBJ2-3; D remains ambiguous. This CDR3 is 14 amino acids long. The germline V gene encodes CDR1 SGHVS and CDR2 FQNEAQ. Deletions cut 0 bases from V and 4 bases from J, with 8 bases between. Here the CDR3 DNA reads TGTGCCAGCAGCTTAGCCGCCAGCGCAGATACGCAGTATTTT. Protein: CASSLAASADTQYF.

This clone has only a few counts. The chain recombines TRBV30 with TRBJ1-1, with D maybe TRBD1 (6 bases). Germline V gene data show CDR1 as GTSNPN and CDR2 as SVGIG (reference sequence). The CDR3 sequence is 14 residues long. Trimming took off 5 bases at V and 0 bases at J, with 13 bases between the two ends. CDR3 coding DNA: TGTGCCTGGGATCCGGGACAAGTGAACACTGAAGCTTTCTTT. It codes for CAWDPGQVNTEAFF.

On this clone: This sample also contains other DNA sequences that code for the same CDR3. The chain is built from TRBV29-1 and TRBJ1-1; tentatively, D is TRBD1 (5 bases). The germline V gene has CDR1 SQVTM and CDR2 ANQGSEA. The CDR3 consists of 11 residues. V lost 5 bases, J lost 2 bases, and 6 bases lay in between. CDR3 loop: CSVRGNTEAFF. CDR3 DNA sequence: TGCAGCGTTAGGGGTAACACTGAAGCTTTCTTT.

This chain uses TRBV6-6 with TRBJ2-2, with unresolved D. Deletions cut 6 bases from V and 3 bases from J, with 14 bases between. This CDR3 has 15 residues. CDR1 is MNHNY and CDR2 is SVGAGI in the germline V gene (reference sequence). CDR3 amino acids: CASRFSGEYTGELFF. The CDR3 DNA sequence: TGTGCCAGCAGATTTAGTGGGGAATACACCGGGGAGCTGTTTTTT.

The chain has TRBV5-1 and TRBJ1-2; 8 bases are a match to TRBD1. Germline-derived CDR1 and CDR2 are SGHRS and YFSETQ. The CDR3 extends over 15 amino acids. Germline trimming cut 4 bases from V and 4 bases from J; bases unmatched to any gene: 9. The CDR3 protein is CASSGADRVAYGYTF. The CDR3, as DNA: TGCGCCAGCAGCGGAGCGGACAGGGTGGCCTATGGCTACACCTTC.

This rearrangement joins TRBV5-1 to TRBJ2-1; 8 positions agree with TRBD1. Germline CDR1 reads SGHRS; CDR2 reads YFSETQ. The J segment lost 9 bases and the V segment lost 4 bases, leaving 18 bases of the junction unmatched. The CDR3 spans 17 residues. In nucleotides, the CDR3 is TGCGCCAGCAGCCTAAACCTCCTGGACAGGGTTGATGGTGAGCAGTTCTTC. Translating it yields CASSLNLLDRVDGEQFF.

The sample holds one count of this clone. The chain recombines TRBV5-1 with TRBJ1-2, with TRBD1 as a possible D gene (5 bases). V shed 4 bases and J shed 4 bases, with 20 bases lying between them. The CDR3 is 16 residues long. Germline V gives CDR1 SGHRS, CDR2 YFSETQ. CDR3 in DNA: TGCGCCAGCAGCACCCAGGCGGGGGGAGTCAGCTATGGCTACACCTTC. As protein: CASSTQAGGVSYGYTF. Looking up the rest from reference TRBV5-1 and TRBJ1-2 gives the full variable domain: KAGVTQTPRYLIKTRGQQVTLSCSPISGHRSVSWYQQTPGQGLQFLFEYFSETQRNKGNFPGRFSGRQFSNSRSEMNVSTLELGDSALYLCASSTQAGGVSYGYTFGSGTRLTVV.

The V and J genes are TRBV9 and TRBJ2-3; D is uncertain. The germline gives CDR1 SGDLS, CDR2 YYNGEE. CDR3 length equals 14 residues. V was clipped by 2 bases and J by 0 bases, with 7 bases between them. The CDR3 nucleotides are TGTGCCAGCAGCGTTCGCCCCAGCACAGATACGCAGTATTTT. Encoded protein: CASSVRPSTDTQYF.

This clone was detected only a few times. This sequence joins TRBV2 and TRBJ1-5; D is ambiguous. With 3 bases removed from V and 4 bases from J, the gap between germline ends came to 22 bases. CDR3 length: 18 amino acids. Germline V lookup: CDR1 SNHLY, CDR2 FYNNEI. The CDR3 loop is CASSENEWRTSGNQPQHF. The CDR3 DNA reads as TGTGCCAGCAGTGAGAACGAATGGCGGACCTCCGGGAATCAGCCCCAGCATTTT.

The V gene is TRBV30, the J gene TRBJ1-2; tentatively, D is TRBD1 (6 bases). The V gene lost 1 base and the J gene lost 0 bases, with 21 bases spanning the gap. The CDR3 is made up of 18 amino acids. CDR1 is GTSNPN, CDR2 SVGIG, per germline (reference sequence). The CDR3 loop reads CAWSEDRTRGQANYGYTF. The CDR3 nucleotides are TGTGCCTGGAGTGAAGATCGTACCAGGGGACAAGCTAACTATGGCTACACCTTC.